This passage covers 25 T cell receptor beta chains from one sample sequenced in a study of T cells expressing NK-cell markers. TCRdb re-called the 5' RACE reads, yielding one record per CDR3 amino acid sequence without DNA. In all, the sample yields approximately 8,200 distinct CDR3 sequences. The specimen was blood T cells: a sorted CD56 or NKG2C T cell subset, CD4+ or CD8+ T cells, or bulk PBMC T cells (not recorded which). The receptors shown here come from a man younger than 35 in good health.

This chain uses TRBV7-9 with TRBJ1-1; with no DNA, the TCRdb D assignment of TRBD1 cannot be verified. The CDR3 has 14 amino acids. The germline gives CDR1 SEHNR, CDR2 FQNEAQ (reference sequence). This CDR3 reads CASSPTGDTTEAFF.

Frequency places this clonotype as medium-sized. The rearrangement joins TRBV5-8 to TRBJ2-1; TCRdb selects TRBD2, and the lack of DNA leaves this call unchecked. Germline CDR1 is SGHTS and CDR2 is YDEGEE. The CDR3 loop spans 20 amino acids. The CDR3 reads CASSLEGGLAGEGAYNEQFF.

This clonotype is classed as medium-sized by frequency. The rearrangement uses TRBV6-5 and TRBJ1-2; TCRdb reports TRBD1, a call that lacks DNA to check it against. Germline V gene data show CDR1 as MNHEY and CDR2 as SVGAGI. CDR3 size: 14 residues. The chain's CDR3 is CASNRGQDSYGYTF.

V is TRBV15 and J is TRBJ2-1; TCRdb outputs TRBD2, but without DNA this stays unchecked. CDR1 and CDR2 from the germline V gene are LNHNV and YYDKDF (reference sequence). The CDR3 has 11 residues. CDR3 sequence reads: CATSKEDEQFF.

The chain is built from TRBV10-3 and TRBJ2-2; TCRdb selects TRBD2, and the lack of DNA leaves this call unchecked. CDR1 is ENHRY, CDR2 SYGVKD, per germline. CDR3 length: 17 residues. The CDR3 loop reads CAISESLAGVGTGELFF.

In terms of frequency, this clonotype is medium-sized. This sequence joins TRBV5-1 and TRBJ2-1; TCRdb names TRBD2, which stays unverified in the absence of DNA. CDR1 SGHRS and CDR2 YFSETQ come from the germline V gene. The CDR3 is made up of 16 amino acids. The CDR3 sequence: CASSLERANFDHEQFF. The whole variable domain, filled in from reference TRBV5-1 and TRBJ2-1, reads KAGVTQTPRYLIKTRGQQVTLSCSPISGHRSVSWYQQTPGQGLQFLFEYFSETQRNKGNFPGRFSGRQFSNSRSEMNVSTLELGDSALYLCASSLERANFDHEQFFGPGTRLTVL.

This clonotype is classed as medium-sized by frequency. V and J are TRBV20-1 and TRBJ1-2. Germline V lookup: CDR1 DFQATT, CDR2 SNEGSKA (reference sequence). The CDR3 sequence is 15 residues long. CDR3 amino acids: CSARDPAGSSGGYTF.

This clonotype shows up as medium-sized by frequency. The chain joins TRBV27 to TRBJ2-2; TCRdb's D call, TRBD2, is unchecked because there is no DNA. The germline V gene encodes CDR1 MNHEY and CDR2 SMNVEV (reference sequence). CDR3 length equals 14 residues. The CDR3 sequence: CASTSLAGTGELFF.

In terms of frequency, this clonotype is medium-sized (0.01 to 0.1%). The chain links TRBV20-1 to TRBJ2-1; TCRdb outputs TRBD1, but without DNA this stays unchecked. This CDR3 has 14 residues. Germline CDR1 is DFQATT and CDR2 is SNEGSKA (reference sequence). The chain's CDR3 is CSAIGTGQYNEQFF.

The V and J genes are TRBV10-2 and TRBJ1-5; TCRdb calls TRBD1, which cannot be checked without DNA. Germline V gives CDR1 WSHSY, CDR2 SAAADI. The CDR3 is 14 residues long. CDR3 sequence: CASSEYTGGQPQHF.

This clonotype ranks as medium-sized (0.01 to 0.1%) in terms of frequency. The V call is TRBV20-1, the J call TRBJ2-4; TCRdb outputs TRBD1, but without DNA this stays unchecked. The CDR3 is made up of 16 amino acids. Germline assignment: CDR1 DFQATT and CDR2 SNEGSKA (reference sequence). The CDR3 reads CSARGGQGVKKNIQYF.

This clonotype registers medium-sized by frequency. The chain recombines TRBV5-1 with TRBJ2-3. This CDR3 has 14 amino acids. Germline-derived CDR1 and CDR2 are SGHRS and YFSETQ. The CDR3 here is CASSSGTSTDTQYF.

CDR3: CASSERSGNTIYF. J is TRBJ1-3 and V is TRBV6-1. The germline gives CDR1 MNHNS, CDR2 SASEGT. The CDR3 totals 13 residues.

V and J are TRBV4-2 and TRBJ2-3; TCRdb's D call of TRBD2 is untestable without DNA. The CDR3 loop spans 17 amino acids. Germline V CDR1 and CDR2: LGHNA, YNFKEQ. The CDR3 here is CASSQDMGLAIGDTQYF.

Measured by frequency, this clonotype is medium-sized. The chain combines TRBV9 with TRBJ1-1; TCRdb's assignment of TRBD1 cannot be checked, as there is no DNA. In germline, CDR1 is SGDLS, CDR2 YYNGEE. The length of the CDR3 is 14 residues. This chain's CDR3 is CASSGGAVNTEAFF.

This clonotype is deemed medium-sized by its frequency. V is TRBV6-1 and J is TRBJ2-7; TCRdb designates TRBD1, a call that cannot be tested without DNA. The CDR3 runs 13 residues. Germline-derived CDR1 and CDR2 are MNHNS and SASEGT. CDR3 loop: CASRPTGNYEQYF.

CDR3 loop: CSARDLGSEAFF. The V gene is TRBV20-1, the J gene TRBJ1-1. The CDR3 loop spans 12 amino acids. Per germline, CDR1 DFQATT and CDR2 SNEGSKA (reference sequence).

The chain uses TRBV6-2 or TRBV6-3 and TRBJ2-3; no DNA is available, so the TRBD1 call from TCRdb remains unchecked. The CDR3 is 15 residues long. Germline CDR1 is MNHEY and CDR2 is SVGEGT. The CDR3 here is CASSYGQGSTDTQYF.

The chain uses TRBV2 and TRBJ1-2; TCRdb's D call, TRBD1, is unchecked because there is no DNA. This CDR3 contains 13 residues. From germline, CDR1 is SNHLY and CDR2 FYNNEI. This CDR3 is CASSLGQSSGYTF.

CDR3 sequence: CASSQGLRFPDGELFF. The genes are TRBV3-1 and TRBJ2-2; TCRdb proposes TRBD2, but this gene call is untestable without DNA. The CDR3 is made up of 16 amino acids. Germline lookup yields CDR1 LGHDT and CDR2 YNNKEL (reference sequence).

V is TRBV2 and J is TRBJ1-4; the TCRdb call, TRBD1, lacks DNA for checking. CDR3 length equals 15 residues. Germline CDR1 is SNHLY and CDR2 is FYNNEI. CDR3 region: CASSDHGAGAEKLFF.

The gene calls are TRBV27 and TRBJ2-1; TCRdb gives TRBD1 as the D gene, but with no DNA this cannot be confirmed. Germline loops: CDR1 MNHEY, CDR2 SMNVEV (reference sequence). This CDR3 has 20 residues. This CDR3 is CASSLEAGDPGQGVNNEQFF.

The V gene is TRBV6-1, the J gene TRBJ2-1; TCRdb's D gene call, TRBD1, goes unchecked for lack of DNA. Germline values: CDR1 MNHNS, CDR2 SASEGT. This CDR3 contains 13 residues. This CDR3 reads CASRKTGYNEQFF.

V usage is TRBV7-6 and J usage is TRBJ1-1. Germline lookup yields CDR1 SGHVS and CDR2 FNYEAQ. CDR3 length: 14 residues. CDR3 amino acids: CASSFGGAGTEAFF.

According to its frequency, this clonotype is medium-sized. This chain links TRBV5-5 with TRBJ1-5; the D call from TCRdb, TRBD1, cannot be confirmed without DNA. The CDR3 loop spans 18 amino acids. Germline CDR1 reads SGHKS; CDR2 reads YYEKEE (reference sequence). CDR3 loop: CASSLESFGGFSNQPQHF.